The sequence of this TCR beta chain was determined in a study of blood T cell repertoires in COVID-19. On the study more broadly: Donors in the United States, Italy and Spain gave samples during acute or convalescent COVID-19. T cells, B-cell-depleted T cells, or PBMCs provided the cDNA or gDNA that served as material.

The CDR3 covers 15 residues. J was trimmed by 6 bases and V by 0 bases; bases with no gene match: 1. The germline V gene encodes CDR1 MNHNY and CDR2 SVGAGI (reference sequence). As handled by the study authors: Reference gene primers were amplified, and this amplification served to estimate nucleated cell counts. Here immunoSEQ multiplex PCR was the method, and the copy in TCRdb shows in-frame clones only, minus some. V, J and clone size reflect that table, while D and trimming were determined from the DNA. The profile covers 30,000 to 45,000 clones, with approximately 90% appearing a single time and roughly 7.2% taken by the ten largest.

The clonotype comes from a human donor in a cohort sampled during active COVID-19. The specimen sequenced was peripheral blood. The chain joins TRBV6-6 to TRBJ2-1; 11 nucleotides agree with TRBD1. The CDR3 protein is CASSYSGTGGNEQFF. Here the CDR3 DNA reads TGTGCCAGCAGTTACTCCGGGACAGGGGGCAATGAGCAGTTCTTC.